The table lists the clone carrying this T cell receptor (beta chain) with many counts. The source of the sample is a study of low-dose radiotherapy and immunotherapy resistance in tumors. TRAV and TRBV primers primed cDNA for both TCRalpha and TCRbeta. With a constant-region primer and a V-primer adapter, TCRs were subjected to approximately 20 PCR cycles of amplification. Via MiXCR, TCRdb re-called the reads, giving one row per CDR3 protein. The profile shows tens of thousands of distinct CDR3 sequences, 15% to 20% of them singletons. In germline, CDR1 is LNHNV, CDR2 YYDKDF (reference sequence). V was clipped by 10 bases and J by 3 bases, with 20 bases between them. This CDR3 contains 15 residues. Time point indicated: after trial treatment. The treatment is: LDRT plus nivolumab, ipilimumab, low-dose cyclophosphamide and aspirin (RACIN trial).

The chain is built from TRBV15 and TRBJ2-3, with a tentative D call TRBD2 (5 bases). The clonotype was recovered from a male donor with prostate cancer. Material: PBMCs, obtained after low-dose radiotherapy plus immunotherapy. CDR3 residues: CASGTTPGGTDTQYF. Written as DNA, the CDR3 is TGTGCCAGCGGCACGACACCAGGAGGAACAGATACGCAGTATTTT.